The entry below gives a single TCR beta chain sequence along with its context. The germline V gene encodes CDR1 SEHNR and CDR2 FQNEAQ (reference sequence). The CDR3 length is 13 residues. V was cut by 1 base and J by 7 bases, with 8 bases left in between. Here immunoSEQ multiplex PCR was the method, and the copy in TCRdb shows in-frame clones only, minus some. This table holds about 130,000 clones, over 90% found once. The data belong to a study of T cell responses to AZD1222 COVID-19 vaccine. This TCR was sampled from an adult in good health. This rearrangement joins TRBV7-9 to TRBJ1-5; a possible D gene is TRBD1 (6 bases). This specimen consisted of peripheral blood, obtained on day 0 of AZD1222 vaccination. CDR3 amino acids: CASSLVQGQPQHF. In DNA form, the CDR3 reads TGTGCCAGCAGCTTAGTGCAGGGGCAGCCCCAGCATTTT.